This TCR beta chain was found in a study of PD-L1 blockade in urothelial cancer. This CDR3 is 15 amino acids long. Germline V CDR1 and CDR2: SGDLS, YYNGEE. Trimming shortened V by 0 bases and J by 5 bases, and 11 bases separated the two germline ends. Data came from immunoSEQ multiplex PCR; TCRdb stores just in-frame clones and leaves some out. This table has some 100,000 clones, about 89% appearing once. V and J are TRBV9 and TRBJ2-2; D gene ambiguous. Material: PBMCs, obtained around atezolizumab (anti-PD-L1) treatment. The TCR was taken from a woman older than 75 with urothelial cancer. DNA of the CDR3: TGTGCCAGCAGCGTAGGAGGCGACGGAACCGGGGAGCTGTTTTTT. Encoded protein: CASSVGGDGTGELFF.